These 17 T cell receptor beta chains originate from one sample sequenced in a study of cytomegalovirus exposure and HLA in healthy donors. The PCR contained 60 Vbeta and 13 Jbeta primers. Profiled with immunoSEQ multiplex PCR; TCRdb holds only in-frame clones, not every one. The table has roughly 190,000 clones, about nine tenths seen once. Material: PBMCs. These receptors all stem from a boy aged 2 to 10 in good health and CMV-seronegative.

To note about this clone: Germline is not matched at one junction end, which may reflect a read error. V usage is TRBV18 and J usage is TRBJ1-3; D is ambiguous. Germline V lookup: CDR1 KGHSH, CDR2 LQKENI. The CDR3 spans 17 residues. The DNA of the CDR3 is TGTGCCAGCTCACTTTTACGTGTACCCACGACTGGAAACACCACATATTTT. Translated, it gives CASSLLRVPTTGNTTYF.

The chain is built from TRBV7-3 and TRBJ2-7; 10 bases are a match to TRBD1. V trimming: 4 bases; J trimming: 2 bases; junction bases outside the gene matches: 5. The CDR3 has 15 residues. Germline V gene sequence: CDR1 SGHTA, CDR2 FQGTGA. The DNA for the CDR3 is TGTGCCAGCAGCTCCCCGGGACAGGGGACCTACGAGCAGTACTTC. Amino acid sequence: CASSSPGQGTYEQYF.

This clone has more than one count but fewer than ten. The V call is TRBV30, the J call TRBJ1-1; D is unresolved. Germline loops: CDR1 GTSNPN, CDR2 SVGIG (reference sequence). This CDR3 contains 13 residues. Trimming stripped 3 bases from V and 5 bases from J, with 13 bases between. This CDR3 reads CAWRVYGGTEAFF. Here the CDR3 DNA reads TGTGCCTGGAGGGTCTATGGCGGGACTGAAGCTTTCTTT.

V usage is TRBV19 and J usage is TRBJ2-3; 8 bases line up with TRBD1. The germline V gene encodes CDR1 LNHDA and CDR2 SQIVND (reference sequence). CDR3 length equals 14 residues. J gave up 2 bases and V 7 bases, and 5 bases lay outside the gene matches. CDR3 in DNA: TGTGCCAGTAACCCAGGGGGCCTCACAGATACGCAGTATTTT. Its protein is CASNPGGLTDTQYF. The full variable domain, rest sourced from reference TRBV19 and TRBJ2-3, is DGGITQSPKYLFRKEGQNVTLSCEQNLNHDAMYWYRQDPGQGLRLIYYSQIVNDFQKGDIAEGYSVSREKKESFPLTVTSAQKNPTAFYLCASNPGGLTDTQYFGPGTRLTVL.

V is TRBV5-4 and J is TRBJ2-7; 11 nucleotides line up with TRBD2. J gave up 3 bases and V 3 bases, and 11 bases lay outside the gene matches. The CDR3 has 17 residues. Germline assignment: CDR1 SGHNT and CDR2 YYREEE (reference sequence). CDR3 protein: CASSSGGLAGGVYEQYF. In DNA, the CDR3 is TGTGCCAGCAGCTCCGGAGGGCTAGCGGGAGGAGTCTACGAGCAGTACTTC. Based on the CDR3 plus reference TRBV5-4 and TRBJ2-7, the full variable domain is ETGVTQSPTHLIKTRGQQVTLRCSSQSGHNTVSWYQQALGQGPQFIFQYYREEENGRGNFPPRFSGLQFPNYSSELNVNALELDDSALYLCASSSGGLAGGVYEQYFGPGTRLTVT.

Only one count was recorded for this clone. The chain has TRBV6-1 and TRBJ2-3; tentative D call: TRBD2 (8 bases). With 4 bases removed from V and 4 bases from J, the gap between germline ends came to 24 bases. Germline V CDR1 and CDR2: MNHNS, SASEGT. The CDR3 length is 18 residues. The CDR3, as DNA: TGTGCCAGCAGTGCCTTGCCCAAAAGACAGGGACTAGCAGATACGCAGTATTTT. Translated, it gives CASSALPKRQGLADTQYF.

This clone occurred once. The chain links TRBV7-3 to TRBJ2-1, with D unresolved. Looked up from germline, CDR1 is SGHTA and CDR2 is FQGTGA. The CDR3 sequence is 15 residues long. V was trimmed by 7 bases and J by 8 bases, leaving 21 bases between them. DNA for the CDR3: TGTGCCAGCATGCACCCGGCGGTACTTTTCTATGAGCAGTTCTTC. Its protein is CASMHPAVLFYEQFF.

The V and J genes are TRBV4-2 and TRBJ1-3; D is unclear. Germline V gives CDR1 LGHNA, CDR2 YNFKEQ. The CDR3 loop spans 15 amino acids. Trimming pared 1 base from V and 4 bases from J, leaving 11 bases between. The DNA of the CDR3 is TGTGCCAGCAGCCAAGCGGAGCAGCCCGGAAACACCATATATTTT. It codes for CASSQAEQPGNTIYF.

J is TRBJ2-3 and V is TRBV11-2; TRBD1 matches 8 bases. The junction had 6 bases not matched to a gene; V was cut back by 4 bases and J by 0 bases. Germline CDR1 reads SGHAT; CDR2 reads FQNNGV. The CDR3 extends over 16 amino acids. The CDR3 DNA is TGTGCCAGCAGCTCTCAGGGGGCGTTGAGCACAGATACGCAGTATTTT. This encodes CASSSQGALSTDTQYF.

This chain connects TRBV18 to TRBJ1-4, with D maybe TRBD1 (5 bases). This CDR3 is 15 amino acids long. Germline-derived CDR1 and CDR2 are KGHSH and LQKENI. Deletions cut 6 bases from V and 5 bases from J, with 16 bases between. CDR3 DNA sequence: TGTGCCAGCTCCCCAGAGAGTACAGGAAATGAAAAACTGTTTTTT. Translating gives CASSPESTGNEKLFF.

A remark on this clone: Its ends do not fully match the called genes, so a read error is possible. The rearrangement uses TRBV7-9 and TRBJ1-4, with 8 bases fitting TRBD1. Germline lookup yields CDR1 SEHNR and CDR2 FQNEAQ (reference sequence). The CDR3 spans 14 residues. DNA for the CDR3: TGTTCCAGCAGCTCTCGGACAGGGAATGAAAAACTGTTTTTT. This translates into CSSSSRTGNEKLFF.

The rearrangement links TRBV5-1 to TRBJ1-1; D gene ambiguous. The germline V and J ends were trimmed by 0 bases and 2 bases, with 5 bases remaining between them. The CDR3 is 13 amino acids. Per germline, CDR1 SGHRS and CDR2 YFSETQ. The CDR3 is CASSLVPNTEAFF. Written as DNA, the CDR3 is TGCGCCAGCAGCTTGGTCCCTAACACTGAAGCTTTCTTT.

V gene TRBV14 combines with J gene TRBJ1-2; perhaps TRBD1 as D (6 bases). Trimming stripped 5 bases from V and 4 bases from J, with 11 bases between. The germline V gene encodes CDR1 SGHDN and CDR2 FVKESK. The CDR3 is 13 residues long. CDR3 coding DNA: TGTGCCAGCAGCGCCCGACAGGTCTATGGCTACACCTTC. Translation: CASSARQVYGYTF.

A single count supports this clone. The chain uses TRBV6-5 and TRBJ1-5, with D unresolved. The V end was cut by 5 bases, the J end by 3 bases, with 11 bases between. The CDR3 sequence is 14 residues long. Germline loops: CDR1 MNHEY, CDR2 SVGAGI. CDR3 protein: CASSVSQFNQPQHF. The CDR3 DNA sequence: TGTGCCAGCAGTGTTTCCCAGTTCAATCAGCCCCAGCATTTT.

This chain connects TRBV29-1 to TRBJ2-2, with 13 bases identical to TRBD2. Per germline, CDR1 SQVTM and CDR2 ANQGSEA. The CDR3 runs to 17 residues. V was pared by 3 bases and J by 5 bases, with 9 bases of the junction left unmatched. The CDR3 spells CSVDGLAGVGRTGELFF. CDR3 coding DNA: TGCAGCGTTGACGGACTAGCGGGAGTCGGTAGGACCGGGGAGCTGTTTTTT.

This rearrangement joins TRBV10-3 to TRBJ2-2; 9 bases agree with TRBD2. The germline V gene has CDR1 ENHRY and CDR2 SYGVKD. This CDR3 spans 12 amino acids. The CDR3 DNA follows: TGTGTGGCGGGAGGGCCTGCCGGGGAGCTGTTTTTT. Translation gives CVAGGPAGELFF.

This clone was seen only a few times. The chain carries TRBV9 and TRBJ2-3; the D gene is possibly TRBD2 (5 bases). In germline, CDR1 is SGDLS, CDR2 YYNGEE. The CDR3 runs 14 residues. The ends were cut back, 2 bases at V and 2 bases at J, with 9 bases in the middle. CDR3 bases: TGTGCCAGCAGCGTCTCGGGGTTCACAGATACGCAGTATTTT. It translates to CASSVSGFTDTQYF.